The rows below give T cell receptor beta chains drawn from one sample of a study of T cells in Graves' hyperthyroidism and ophthalmopathy. TCRdb independently ran MiXCR on the multiplex PCR reads; one entry per CDR3 protein. The sample carries 500,000 to 650,000 distinct CDR3 sequences, about 20% recorded once. Sequencing was done on a sample of blood. The source of these receptors is a man aged 35 to 55 with Graves' ophthalmopathy. Each CDR3 is given with its conserved first and last residue. D genes are given only for firm matches. Clone sizes are given selectively: once, few, many, or a class where the clone is expanded.

V	J	size	D	CDR3	DNA
TRBV11-2	TRBJ2-3	many	.	CASSLDREAANTDTQYF	TGTGCCAGCAGCTTAGATCGTGAGGCCGCTAACACAGATACGCAGTATTTT
TRBV6-1	TRBJ1-2	many	TRBD1	CASTRTGGLGDYGYTF	TGTGCCAGCACCCGGACAGGGGGTTTAGGAGACTATGGCTACACCTTC
TRBV12-3/TRBV12-4	TRBJ2-3	.	.	CASSYPFF	TGTGCCAGCAGTTACCCTTTCTTC
TRBV3-1	TRBJ2-2	many	.	CASSRTTPGTGELFF	TGTGCCAGCAGTCGGACTACCCCGGGCACCGGGGAGCTGTTTTTT
TRBV20-1	TRBJ2-1	few	TRBD2	CSALPRREGGRDEQFF	TGCAGTGCCCTACCACGGCGGGAGGGCGGGCGTGATGAGCAGTTCTTC
TRBV10-2	TRBJ2-5	few	.	CASSESKRAETQYF	TGCGCCAGCAGTGAGTCGAAGCGGGCAGAGACCCAGTACTTC
TRBV11-2	TRBJ2-5	many	.	CATGVGRQETQYF	TGTGCCACCGGTGTGGGACGGCAAGAGACCCAGTACTTC
TRBV5-1	TRBJ1-2	many	.	CASGNRAYGYTF	TGCGCCAGCGGGAACAGGGCCTATGGCTACACCTTC
TRBV24-1	TRBJ2-2	.	TRBD2	CATSEASGTGELFF	TGTGCCACCAGTGAGGCTAGCGGGACCGGGGAGCTGTTTTTT
TRBV3-1	TRBJ2-1	few	.	CASSQIGALFF	TGTGCCAGCAGCCAAATCGGGGCGCTGTTCTTC
TRBV7-2	TRBJ2-7	many	.	CASSLQGQQYF	TGTGCCAGCAGCTTACAGGGACAGCAGTACTTC
TRBV28	TRBJ2-6	.	.	CASSPSGSSGANVLTF	TGTGCCAGCAGTCCCAGTGGAAGCTCTGGGGCCAACGTCCTGACTTTC
TRBV2	TRBJ1-5	.	.	CASRRSTDQPQHF	TGTGCCAGCAGGCGATCAACAGATCAGCCCCAGCATTTT